This TCR beta chain stems from a study of T cell repertoires in cytomegalovirus infection. The overall study: CMV infection together with matching HLA type was indicated by public TCR beta signatures. Study-level findings and limits: The response measured ex vivo was dominated by TCR beta clonotypes (HLA-C-restricted and CMV-specific).

MiXCR, run by TCRdb on the reads, gives a single entry per CDR3 protein. The repertoire holds tens of thousands of distinct CDR3 sequences, about 20% seen once, with around a sixth in the top ten. CDR1 SGHRS and CDR2 YFSETQ come from the germline V gene. The CDR3 totals 14 residues. Between the trimmed V and J ends, which lost 3 bases and 5 bases, there was a span of 12 bases. This clonotype was seen at least ten times. As yet, its antigen is unknown. This TCR was recovered from a human donor in good health (CMV status not recorded). Some clones in this sample may be carry-over from other donors' samples. The sample consisted of PBMCs, sequenced either directly or after in vitro stimulation (not recorded which). The rearrangement links TRBV5-1 to TRBJ2-1; D is perhaps TRBD1 (6 bases). This chain's CDR3 is CASSSRGRDNEQFF. CDR3 nucleotide sequence: TGCGCCAGCAGCTCCAGGGGCCGGGACAATGAGCAGTTCTTC.